These 9 T cell receptor beta chains share one sample of origin, sequenced in a study of blood T cells in healthy people across ages. The second PCR ran roughly 6 to 11 cycles with a sample-barcoded 5' primer and J-beta primers. TCRdb used MiXCR to reprocess the 5' RACE reads, holding one entry per CDR3 protein. The sample has around 2 million distinct CDR3 sequences, about two fifths seen once. The specimen was blood. All receptors come from a human donor in good health.

This chain joins TRBV28 and TRBJ2-3; possible D gene TRBD1, 5 bases. V was pared by 5 bases and J by 3 bases, with 21 bases between. CDR1 and CDR2 from the germline V gene are MDHEN and SYDVKM. The length of the CDR3 is 17 residues. Here the CDR3 reads CASSPHRRAKATDTQYF. The CDR3 DNA reads as TGTGCCAGCAGTCCCCACAGGCGTGCTAAGGCAACAGATACGCAGTATTTT.

There are a few counts of this clonotype. This chain links TRBV27 with TRBJ2-7, with D possibly matching TRBD1 (6 bases). With 5 bases removed from V and 2 bases from J, the gap between germline ends came to 16 bases. The CDR3 is 15 amino acids. Germline V gene lookup returns CDR1 MNHEY and CDR2 SMNVEV (reference sequence). The CDR3 spells CASSPLQGLTYEQYF. In DNA form, the CDR3 reads TGTGCCAGCAGTCCCCTCCAGGGGCTAACCTACGAGCAGTACTTC.

V and J are TRBV6-6 and TRBJ2-1; D unresolved. The DNA end is more similar to TRBJ2-7, so the J call may be wrong. The germline V gene has CDR1 MNHNY and CDR2 SVGAGI (reference sequence). CDR3 length equals 15 residues. CDR3 DNA sequence: TGTGCCAGCAGTCCGTCCAGCGCATCCTACAATGAGCAGTACTTC. Its protein is CASSPSSASYNEQYF.

The rearrangement links TRBV7-8 to TRBJ2-5; no definite D call. V was shortened by 0 bases and J by 3 bases, with 11 bases between the two germline ends. CDR3 length equals 15 residues. The germline gives CDR1 SGHVS, CDR2 FQNEAQ. As DNA, the CDR3 is TGTGCCAGCAGCTTAGCTGATGGCAGAGAAGAGACCCAGTACTTC. Translating gives CASSLADGREETQYF.

The chain employs TRBV7-6 and TRBJ2-3; the match to TRBD2 covers 11 bases. The CDR3 covers 17 residues. Germline V gene sequence: CDR1 SGHVS, CDR2 FNYEAQ. J was trimmed by 3 bases and V by 3 bases; bases with no gene match: 8. In DNA form, the CDR3 reads TGTGCCAGCAGCTTGGGTAGCGGGGGGGCCTTTACAGATACGCAGTATTTT. Amino acids: CASSLGSGGAFTDTQYF.

The chain couples TRBV20-1 to TRBJ2-3; perhaps TRBD1 as D (6 bases). V dropped 3 bases and J dropped 0 bases, with 13 bases sitting between them. CDR1 is DFQATT, CDR2 SNEGSKA, per germline (reference sequence). The CDR3 contains 15 residues. CDR3 sequence (DNA): TGCAGTGCTAGGAGCCCACAGGGAAGCACAGATACGCAGTATTTT. It translates to CSARSPQGSTDTQYF.

This clonotype was seen a few times. The CDR3, as DNA: TGTGCCAGCAGCTTATCATGGGTACAAGAGACCCAGTACTTC. Translated, it gives CASSLSWVQETQYF. V and J are TRBV7-2 and TRBJ2-5; D gene unclear. Germline CDR1 and CDR2: SGHTA and FQGNSA. The length of the CDR3 is 14 residues. V dropped 2 bases and J dropped 2 bases, with 9 bases sitting between them. Variable domain in full (rest from reference TRBV7-2 and TRBJ2-5): GAGVSQSPSNKVTEKGKDVELRCDPISGHTALYWYRQSLGQGLEFLIYFQGNSAPDKSGLPSDRFSAERTGGSVSTLTIQRTQQEDSAVYLCASSLSWVQETQYFGPGTRLLVL.

The V gene is TRBV7-9, the J gene TRBJ2-7, with 7 bases lining up with TRBD1. Germline CDR1 SEHNR, CDR2 FQNEAQ (reference sequence). The CDR3 runs to 16 residues. The V segment lost 6 bases and the J segment 0 bases; nucleotides outside the gene matches: 11. As DNA, the CDR3 is TGTGCCAGCAGACTGGCGTACAGGGGCCTCTCCTACGAGCAGTACTTC. Amino acids: CASRLAYRGLSYEQYF. Full variable domain (missing parts from reference TRBV7-9 and TRBJ2-7): DTGVSQNPRHKITKRGQNVTFRCDPISEHNRLYWYRQTLGQGPEFLTYFQNEAQLEKSRLLSDRFSAERPKGSFSTLEIQRTEQGDSAMYLCASRLAYRGLSYEQYFGPGTRLTVT.

This clonotype appeared once. The V and J genes are TRBV5-1 and TRBJ2-1; D remains ambiguous. Trimming took 5 bases from V and 12 from J, leaving 24 bases between them. The CDR3 sequence is 15 residues long. CDR1 and CDR2 from the germline V gene are SGHRS and YFSETQ. CDR3 protein: CASSRRTYGPEGQFF. The DNA for the CDR3 is TGCGCCAGCAGTCGACGTACATATGGTCCCGAAGGGCAGTTCTTC.